These T cell receptor beta chains were read from a single sample in a study of T cells in Graves' hyperthyroidism and ophthalmopathy. TCRdb processed the multiplex PCR reads anew with MiXCR; each CDR3 protein has one entry. The profile covers 300,000 to 400,000 distinct CDR3 sequences, with roughly 14% appearing a single time and 11% taken by the ten largest. Sequences were obtained from blood. The receptors shown here come from a woman in her sixties with Graves' hyperthyroidism. Both conserved end residues are part of each CDR3. D genes are given only for firm matches. Not all rows give a size; the values are once, few, many and, for expanded clones, a class.

abundance: NA; j_gene: TRBJ2-3; v_gene: TRBV28; d_gene: TRBD2; CDR3aa: CASNSLGTSGGDSDTQYF; CDR3nt: TGTGCCAGCAACAGCCTCGGGACTAGCGGGGGGGACTCAGATACGCAGTATTTT
abundance: NA; j_gene: TRBJ2-1; v_gene: TRBV27; d_gene: TRBD2; CDR3aa: CASSRLAAGEQFF; CDR3nt: TGTGCCAGCTCCCGGCTAGCGGCGGGTGAGCAGTTCTTC
abundance: NA; j_gene: TRBJ1-4; v_gene: TRBV12-3/TRBV12-4; d_gene: NA; CDR3aa: CASTAREKLFF; CDR3nt: TGTGCCAGCACCGCACGTGAAAAACTGTTTTTT
abundance: many; j_gene: TRBJ2-3; v_gene: TRBV11-3; d_gene: NA; CDR3aa: CASSGDLELSTDTQYF; CDR3nt: TGTGCCAGCAGCGGGGACCTGGAGTTAAGCACAGATACGCAGTATTTT
abundance: NA; j_gene: TRBJ2-7; v_gene: TRBV6-1; d_gene: TRBD2; CDR3aa: CASSESQSGRAYEQYF; CDR3nt: TGTGCCAGCAGTGAATCTCAGAGCGGGAGGGCCTACGAGCAGTACTTC
abundance: many; j_gene: TRBJ2-5; v_gene: TRBV12-3/TRBV12-4; d_gene: NA; CDR3aa: CASSFEAHQETQYF; CDR3nt: TGTGCCAGCAGTTTTGAGGCACACCAAGAGACCCAGTACTTC
abundance: NA; j_gene: TRBJ2-3; v_gene: TRBV6-1; d_gene: NA; CDR3aa: CASSEGWATDTQYF; CDR3nt: TGTGCCAGCAGTGAGGGGTGGGCCACAGATACGCAGTATTTT
abundance: many; j_gene: TRBJ1-2; v_gene: TRBV11-2; d_gene: NA; CDR3aa: CASSEAGQANYGYTF; CDR3nt: TGTGCCAGCAGCGAGGCGGGGCAGGCCAACTATGGCTACACCTTC
abundance: NA; j_gene: TRBJ2-7; v_gene: TRBV2; d_gene: TRBD2; CDR3aa: CASSDRTSGSYNEQYF; CDR3nt: TGTGCCAGCAGTGATCGGACTAGCGGTTCCTACAATGAGCAGTACTTC
abundance: many; j_gene: TRBJ1-1; v_gene: TRBV2; d_gene: NA; CDR3aa: CASSEAQGSYTEAFF; CDR3nt: TGTGCCAGCAGTGAAGCACAGGGCTCGTACACTGAAGCTTTCTTT
abundance: many; j_gene: TRBJ2-7; v_gene: TRBV7-6; d_gene: NA; CDR3aa: CASSSYYTAYSYEQYF; CDR3nt: TGTGCCAGCAGCTCGTACTATACCGCTTACTCCTACGAGCAGTACTTC
abundance: NA; j_gene: TRBJ1-4; v_gene: TRBV7-9; d_gene: TRBD1; CDR3aa: CASSPSGQGANEKLFF; CDR3nt: TGTGCCAGCAGCCCTTCAGGACAGGGGGCTAATGAAAAACTGTTTTTT
abundance: many; j_gene: TRBJ2-1; v_gene: TRBV11-2; d_gene: NA; CDR3aa: CASSSPQTDNEQFF; CDR3nt: TGTGCCAGCAGCTCCCCACAGACTGACAATGAGCAGTTCTTC
abundance: many; j_gene: TRBJ1-1; v_gene: TRBV28; d_gene: NA; CDR3aa: CATSLTGNTEAFF; CDR3nt: TGTGCCACCAGTCTGACGGGGAACACTGAAGCTTTCTTT
abundance: many; j_gene: TRBJ1-2; v_gene: TRBV3-1; d_gene: NA; CDR3aa: CASSQVKGGLIFNYGYTF; CDR3nt: TGTGCCAGCAGCCAAGTCAAAGGGGGGCTCATCTTTAACTATGGCTACACCTTC
abundance: NA; j_gene: TRBJ1-1; v_gene: TRBV5-1; d_gene: TRBD1; CDR3aa: CASSPGQGAATEAFF; CDR3nt: TGCGCCAGCAGCCCTGGACAGGGGGCGGCCACTGAAGCTTTCTTT
abundance: NA; j_gene: TRBJ2-6; v_gene: TRBV4-1; d_gene: NA; CDR3aa: CASRPGPSGANVLTF; CDR3nt: TGCGCCAGCAGACCCGGGCCCTCTGGGGCCAACGTCCTGACTTTC
abundance: many; j_gene: TRBJ2-5; v_gene: TRBV3-1; d_gene: TRBD2; CDR3aa: CASSLPAGGGTQYF; CDR3nt: TGTGCCAGCAGTCTCCCTGCCGGGGGGGGGACCCAGTACTTC
abundance: many; j_gene: TRBJ1-1; v_gene: TRBV7-9; d_gene: NA; CDR3aa: CASSLGTSNTEAFF; CDR3nt: TGTGCCAGCAGCCTCGGGACGTCGAACACTGAAGCTTTCTTT
abundance: NA; j_gene: TRBJ1-3; v_gene: TRBV20-1; d_gene: NA; CDR3aa: CSARDPDSGNTIYF; CDR3nt: TGCAGTGCTAGAGATCCAGACTCTGGAAACACCATATATTTT
abundance: few; j_gene: TRBJ2-1; v_gene: TRBV5-6; d_gene: NA; CDR3aa: CASSLVPAGSLNEQFF; CDR3nt: TGTGCCAGCAGCTTGGTCCCAGCGGGCTCCTTGAATGAGCAGTTCTTC
abundance: many; j_gene: TRBJ1-4; v_gene: TRBV5-1; d_gene: NA; CDR3aa: CASSLGGSTNEKLFF; CDR3nt: TGCGCCAGCAGCTTGGGAGGATCAACTAATGAAAAACTGTTTTTT
abundance: few; j_gene: TRBJ2-5; v_gene: TRBV19; d_gene: TRBD2; CDR3aa: CASSEIAGGRETQYF; CDR3nt: TGTGCCAGTAGTGAGATAGCGGGAGGAAGGGAGACCCAGTACTTC
abundance: many; j_gene: TRBJ1-2; v_gene: TRBV2; d_gene: NA; CDR3aa: CASSESGTSYGYTF; CDR3nt: TGTGCCAGCAGTGAGTCCGGGACAAGCTATGGCTACACCTTC
abundance: many; j_gene: TRBJ1-1; v_gene: TRBV11-2; d_gene: NA; CDR3aa: CASSLSRHLNTEAFF; CDR3nt: TGTGCCAGCAGCTTAAGTAGACACCTAAACACTGAAGCTTTCTTT
abundance: NA; j_gene: TRBJ1-4; v_gene: TRBV20-1; d_gene: NA; CDR3aa: CSARVRGGSEKLFF; CDR3nt: TGCAGTGCTAGAGTTCGGGGAGGAAGTGAAAAACTGTTTTTT
abundance: many; j_gene: TRBJ1-1; v_gene: TRBV7-8; d_gene: NA; CDR3aa: CASSLVAGGFTEAFF; CDR3nt: TGTGCCAGCAGCTTAGTGGCGGGGGGCTTCACTGAAGCTTTCTTT
abundance: many; j_gene: TRBJ1-1; v_gene: TRBV12-3/TRBV12-4; d_gene: NA; CDR3aa: CASSLMGLGTEAFF; CDR3nt: TGTGCCAGCAGTTTAATGGGGTTGGGCACTGAAGCTTTCTTT
abundance: many; j_gene: TRBJ1-5; v_gene: TRBV20-1; d_gene: TRBD1; CDR3aa: CSAPSSGTGGNQPQHF; CDR3nt: TGCAGTGCCCCTAGTTCCGGGACAGGGGGCAATCAGCCCCAGCATTTT
abundance: many; j_gene: TRBJ1-6; v_gene: TRBV20-1; d_gene: NA; CDR3aa: CSAGAGDLPSRDNSPLHF; CDR3nt: TGCAGTGCAGGAGCAGGGGACTTACCCTCCCGAGATAATTCACCCCTCCACTTT
abundance: many; j_gene: TRBJ2-5; v_gene: TRBV2; d_gene: NA; CDR3aa: CASSDGAAQETQYF; CDR3nt: TGTGCCAGCAGTGACGGGGCGGCCCAAGAGACCCAGTACTTC
abundance: NA; j_gene: TRBJ2-7; v_gene: TRBV7-9; d_gene: NA; CDR3aa: CASSTSGDYEQYF; CDR3nt: TGTGCCAGCAGCACTAGTGGCGACTACGAGCAGTACTTC